Following are 16 T cell receptor beta chains from one sample sequenced in a study of blood T cell repertoires in COVID-19. Clones were read by immunoSEQ multiplex PCR, and TCRdb kept only the in-frame ones, dropping some. The table has over 120,000 clones, under 90% seen once; the top ten hold 7.5% to 9%. Sequenced input: peripheral blood. These receptors came from a human donor in a cohort sampled during active COVID-19.

The sample holds one count of this clone. The rearrangement joins TRBV6-2 or TRBV6-3 to TRBJ2-1, with 7 bases identical to TRBD2. Germline V gene data show CDR1 as MNHEY and CDR2 as SVGEGT. V lost 6 bases to trimming and J lost 7 bases; unmatched junction nucleotides: 15. The CDR3 runs 16 residues. The CDR3 sequence is CASSPGMGGSWNEQFF. The CDR3 DNA reads TGTGCCAGCAGCCCCGGGATGGGCGGGAGCTGGAATGAGCAGTTCTTC.

This chain joins TRBV5-8 and TRBJ2-1; 10 bases fit TRBD1. The CDR3 runs to 15 residues. V lost 0 bases to trimming and J lost 4 bases; unmatched junction nucleotides: 1. Germline CDR1 reads SGHTS; CDR2 reads YDEGEE. CDR3 protein: CASSLGTGGYNEQFF. In DNA form, the CDR3 reads TGTGCCAGCAGCTTGGGGACAGGGGGGTACAATGAGCAGTTCTTC.

V is TRBV28 and J is TRBJ2-7; 7 bases agree with TRBD2. This CDR3 is 15 amino acids long. J was trimmed by 1 base and V by 2 bases; bases with no gene match: 5. Germline CDR1 and CDR2: MDHEN and SYDVKM. CDR3 bases: TGTGCCAGCAGTTTACCTCAGGGAGGGTCCTACGAGCAGTACTTC. Translation: CASSLPQGGSYEQYF.

This clone has a handful of counts. The chain has TRBV19 and TRBJ1-2; 8 nucleotides line up with TRBD1. V dropped 6 bases and J dropped 3; count of bases not matched to a gene: 6. CDR1 and CDR2 (germline): LNHDA, SQIVND (reference sequence). This CDR3 comprises 14 residues. CDR3 in DNA: TGTGCCAGTAGGACGGACAGGGCAGACTATGGCTACACCTTC. Amino acids: CASRTDRADYGYTF.

The rearrangement joins TRBV7-9 to TRBJ1-1; 7 bases align to TRBD1. Germline V gives CDR1 SEHNR, CDR2 FQNEAQ (reference sequence). The CDR3 spans 13 residues. J lost 11 bases, V lost 3 bases, and 9 bases had no gene match. The CDR3 bases are TGTGCCAGCAGCTTCGGACAGGCCCAGGGGGCTTTCTTT. Protein: CASSFGQAQGAFF.

This clone has only a few counts. This sequence joins TRBV5-1 and TRBJ1-1; 8 positions agree with TRBD1. V shed 4 bases, J shed 1 base, and the junction held 6 bases outside the gene matches. Germline CDR1 reads SGHRS; CDR2 reads YFSETQ. The CDR3 spans 15 residues. CDR3: CASSQRQGRNTEAFF. DNA of the CDR3: TGCGCCAGCAGCCAGAGACAGGGGAGGAACACTGAAGCTTTCTTT.

The rearrangement links TRBV5-1 to TRBJ2-6; tentative D call: TRBD2 (5 bases). Trimming pared 3 bases from V and 2 bases from J, leaving 6 bases between. Germline V gene sequence: CDR1 SGHRS, CDR2 YFSETQ. This CDR3 has 14 amino acids. The CDR3 sequence is CASSYGTGANVLTF. In nucleotides, the CDR3 is TGCGCCAGCAGCTACGGGACTGGGGCCAACGTCCTGACTTTC.

This sequence joins TRBV7-2 and TRBJ2-3; 8 nucleotides line up with TRBD2. This CDR3 region has 15 residues. J gave up 1 base and V 2 bases, and 2 bases lay outside the gene matches. CDR1 SGHTA and CDR2 FQGNSA come from the germline V gene. The CDR3 sequence is CASSLQRGRTDTQYF. As DNA, the CDR3 is TGTGCCAGCAGCTTACAGCGGGGGCGCACAGATACGCAGTATTTT.

The rearrangement uses TRBV27 and TRBJ2-3; 8 bases align to TRBD2. This CDR3 spans 15 amino acids. CDR1 and CDR2 (germline): MNHEY, SMNVEV (reference sequence). J lost 3 bases, V lost 8 bases, and 10 bases had no gene match. CDR3 DNA: TGTGCCAGCCGCCCCGGGACTAGAGGTACAGATACGCAGTATTTT. Translation: CASRPGTRGTDTQYF.

The chain joins TRBV19 to TRBJ2-4; the D gene is possibly TRBD1 (6 bases). The CDR3 totals 12 residues. Per the germline V gene, CDR1 is LNHDA and CDR2 is SQIVND (reference sequence). V lost 2 bases and J lost 7, with 6 bases in between. DNA of the CDR3: TGTGCCAGTAGTATACAGGGGAACATTCAGTACTTC. Protein: CASSIQGNIQYF. The variable domain in full, completed from reference TRBV19 and TRBJ2-4, reads DGGITQSPKYLFRKEGQNVTLSCEQNLNHDAMYWYRQDPGQGLRLIYYSQIVNDFQKGDIAEGYSVSREKKESFPLTVTSAQKNPTAFYLCASSIQGNIQYFGAGTRLSVL.

The chain has TRBV11-2 and TRBJ2-5; unclear D gene. Germline CDR1 is SGHAT and CDR2 is FQNNGV. This CDR3 is built from 15 residues. V was cut by 1 base and J by 1 base, with 10 bases left in between. The CDR3 coding sequence is TGTGCCAGCAGCTTAGGGGCCCTTCCCCAAGAGACCCAGTACTTC. Protein product: CASSLGALPQETQYF.

The V and J genes are TRBV24-1 and TRBJ2-1; the match to TRBD2 covers 12 bases. This CDR3 comprises 17 residues. After removal of 2 bases from V and 6 bases from J, the junction contained 7 bases not matched to a gene. The V gene's germline CDR1 is KGHDR and CDR2 SFDVKD. Here the CDR3 DNA reads TGTGCCACCAGTGATTCGGGACTAGCGGGTATCTTCAATGAGCAGTTCTTC. Its protein is CATSDSGLAGIFNEQFF.

V and J are TRBV19 and TRBJ2-7; D is perhaps TRBD2 (6 bases). Trimming took 3 bases from V and 6 from J, leaving 15 bases between them. Germline CDR1 and CDR2: LNHDA and SQIVND (reference sequence). The CDR3 is 14 residues long. The CDR3 region has the DNA TGTGCCAGTAGTATTGTTCGGGAGCATTCCGAGCAGTACTTC. This encodes CASSIVREHSEQYF.

The genes are TRBV6-2 or TRBV6-3 and TRBJ2-7; a possible D gene is TRBD1 (6 bases). This CDR3 contains 16 residues. The germline CDR1 and CDR2 sequences are MNHEY and SVGEGT. Trimming pared 6 bases from V and 2 bases from J, leaving 20 bases between. CDR3 DNA: TGTGCCAGCAGCCGAACAGGGTCCGGTCCTACCTACGAGCAGTACTTC. Translated, it gives CASSRTGSGPTYEQYF.

The rearrangement joins TRBV29-1 to TRBJ2-1; unclear D gene. Germline V CDR1 and CDR2: SQVTM, ANQGSEA. The V and J ends lost 2 bases and 8 bases respectively, with 13 bases between them. The CDR3 covers 13 residues. This chain's CDR3 is CSVESSLGDEQFF. As DNA, the CDR3 is TGCAGCGTTGAAAGCTCTCTAGGAGATGAGCAGTTCTTC.

V is TRBV27 and J is TRBJ2-7; D gene ambiguous. Germline values: CDR1 MNHEY, CDR2 SMNVEV (reference sequence). The germline V and J ends were trimmed by 0 bases and 2 bases, with 14 bases remaining between them. The CDR3 has 16 residues. The DNA for the CDR3 is TGTGCCAGCAGTTTATCCCCTTTTGGCAGCGCCTACGAGCAGTACTTC. This codes for CASSLSPFGSAYEQYF.